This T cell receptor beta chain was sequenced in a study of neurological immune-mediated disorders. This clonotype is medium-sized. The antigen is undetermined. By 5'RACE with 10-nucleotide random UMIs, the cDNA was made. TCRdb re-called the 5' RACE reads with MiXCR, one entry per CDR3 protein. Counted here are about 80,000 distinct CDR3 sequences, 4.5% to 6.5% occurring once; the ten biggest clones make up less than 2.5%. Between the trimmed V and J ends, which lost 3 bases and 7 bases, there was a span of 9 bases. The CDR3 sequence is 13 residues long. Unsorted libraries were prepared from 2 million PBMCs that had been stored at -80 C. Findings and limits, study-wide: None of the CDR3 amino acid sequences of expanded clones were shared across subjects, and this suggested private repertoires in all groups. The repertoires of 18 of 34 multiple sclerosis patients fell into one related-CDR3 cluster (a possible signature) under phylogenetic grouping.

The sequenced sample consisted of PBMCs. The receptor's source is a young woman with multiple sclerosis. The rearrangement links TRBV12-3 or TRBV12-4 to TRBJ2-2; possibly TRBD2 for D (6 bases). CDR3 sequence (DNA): TGTGCCAGCAGTTTTACGGGGGACGGGGAGCTGTTTTTT. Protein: CASSFTGDGELFF.